This TCR beta chain was captured in a study of T cell repertoires in cytomegalovirus infection. Study outcomes and limitations: Accumulated public TCR beta family frequency recognized individuals carrying CMV together with the relevant HLA.

The germline CDR1 and CDR2 sequences are SGHDT and YYEEEE. This CDR3 is 14 amino acids long. V lost 4 bases, J lost 5 bases, and 8 bases stayed unmatched. This clonotype has only a few counts. What it binds is not known. One entry per CDR3 protein results from TCRdb running MiXCR on the reads. The sample shows about 740,000 distinct CDR3 sequences, roughly 35% of them seen only once. The origin of this receptor is a human donor in good health (CMV status not recorded). Some clones in this sample may be carry-over from other donors' samples. Sequences were obtained from PBMCs. V usage is TRBV5-6 and J usage is TRBJ2-5; 7 bases are shared with TRBD2. CDR3 nucleotide sequence: TGTGCCAGCAGCCCCTGGGGGGGGAGCGAGACCCAGTACTTC. Its translation is CASSPWGGSETQYF. The full variable domain, completed using reference TRBV5-6 and TRBJ2-5, is DAGVTQSPTHLIKTRGQQVTLRCSPKSGHDTVSWYQQALGQGPQFIFQYYEEEERQRGNFPDRFSGHQFPNYSSELNVNALLLGDSALYLCASSPWGGSETQYFGPGTRLLVL.